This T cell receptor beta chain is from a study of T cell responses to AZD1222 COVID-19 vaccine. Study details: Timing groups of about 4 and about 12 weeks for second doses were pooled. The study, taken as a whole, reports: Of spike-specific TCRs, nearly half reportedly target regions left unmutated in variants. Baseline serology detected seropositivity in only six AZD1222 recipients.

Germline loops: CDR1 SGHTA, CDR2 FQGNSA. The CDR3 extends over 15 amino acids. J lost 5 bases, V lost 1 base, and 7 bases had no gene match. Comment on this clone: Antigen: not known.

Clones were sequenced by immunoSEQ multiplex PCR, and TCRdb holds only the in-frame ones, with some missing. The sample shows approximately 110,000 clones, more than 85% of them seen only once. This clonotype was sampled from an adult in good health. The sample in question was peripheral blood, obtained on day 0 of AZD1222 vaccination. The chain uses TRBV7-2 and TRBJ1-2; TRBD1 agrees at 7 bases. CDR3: CASSLGPTGRYGYTF. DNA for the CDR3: TGTGCCAGCAGCTTAGGCCCGACAGGGAGATATGGCTACACCTTC.